The clone carrying this T cell receptor beta chain was found a few times. Its antigen is still unknown. These data are taken from a study of T-cell reconstitution after alpha-beta-depleted transplantation in children. Study-wide findings and caveats: Expanded clones from the graft, numbering several hundred, reportedly supplied alpha-beta T cells about two months after transplant.

Unique molecular identifiers tagged the TCRbeta library. TCRdb reprocessed the PCR reads via MiXCR and lists one record per CDR3 protein. Here the sample spans a few hundred thousand distinct CDR3 sequences, over 20% being singletons. The V end lost 6 bases, the J end lost 8 bases, and 16 bases lay between the germline ends. The CDR3 spans 12 residues. Germline V gene data show CDR1 as SQVTM and CDR2 as ANQGSEA. The starting material was PBMCs, obtained before TCRalphabeta/CD19-depleted stem cell transplant. This chain uses TRBV29-1 with TRBJ1-2, with a weak D call TRBD1 (6 bases). The clonotype was recovered from a boy in the first two years of life with Wiskott-Aldrich syndrome, due to receive a stem cell transplant. DNA of the CDR3: TGCAGCGTCTTGACAGGTTCTGGGGGCTACACCTTC. Translation: CSVLTGSGGYTF.